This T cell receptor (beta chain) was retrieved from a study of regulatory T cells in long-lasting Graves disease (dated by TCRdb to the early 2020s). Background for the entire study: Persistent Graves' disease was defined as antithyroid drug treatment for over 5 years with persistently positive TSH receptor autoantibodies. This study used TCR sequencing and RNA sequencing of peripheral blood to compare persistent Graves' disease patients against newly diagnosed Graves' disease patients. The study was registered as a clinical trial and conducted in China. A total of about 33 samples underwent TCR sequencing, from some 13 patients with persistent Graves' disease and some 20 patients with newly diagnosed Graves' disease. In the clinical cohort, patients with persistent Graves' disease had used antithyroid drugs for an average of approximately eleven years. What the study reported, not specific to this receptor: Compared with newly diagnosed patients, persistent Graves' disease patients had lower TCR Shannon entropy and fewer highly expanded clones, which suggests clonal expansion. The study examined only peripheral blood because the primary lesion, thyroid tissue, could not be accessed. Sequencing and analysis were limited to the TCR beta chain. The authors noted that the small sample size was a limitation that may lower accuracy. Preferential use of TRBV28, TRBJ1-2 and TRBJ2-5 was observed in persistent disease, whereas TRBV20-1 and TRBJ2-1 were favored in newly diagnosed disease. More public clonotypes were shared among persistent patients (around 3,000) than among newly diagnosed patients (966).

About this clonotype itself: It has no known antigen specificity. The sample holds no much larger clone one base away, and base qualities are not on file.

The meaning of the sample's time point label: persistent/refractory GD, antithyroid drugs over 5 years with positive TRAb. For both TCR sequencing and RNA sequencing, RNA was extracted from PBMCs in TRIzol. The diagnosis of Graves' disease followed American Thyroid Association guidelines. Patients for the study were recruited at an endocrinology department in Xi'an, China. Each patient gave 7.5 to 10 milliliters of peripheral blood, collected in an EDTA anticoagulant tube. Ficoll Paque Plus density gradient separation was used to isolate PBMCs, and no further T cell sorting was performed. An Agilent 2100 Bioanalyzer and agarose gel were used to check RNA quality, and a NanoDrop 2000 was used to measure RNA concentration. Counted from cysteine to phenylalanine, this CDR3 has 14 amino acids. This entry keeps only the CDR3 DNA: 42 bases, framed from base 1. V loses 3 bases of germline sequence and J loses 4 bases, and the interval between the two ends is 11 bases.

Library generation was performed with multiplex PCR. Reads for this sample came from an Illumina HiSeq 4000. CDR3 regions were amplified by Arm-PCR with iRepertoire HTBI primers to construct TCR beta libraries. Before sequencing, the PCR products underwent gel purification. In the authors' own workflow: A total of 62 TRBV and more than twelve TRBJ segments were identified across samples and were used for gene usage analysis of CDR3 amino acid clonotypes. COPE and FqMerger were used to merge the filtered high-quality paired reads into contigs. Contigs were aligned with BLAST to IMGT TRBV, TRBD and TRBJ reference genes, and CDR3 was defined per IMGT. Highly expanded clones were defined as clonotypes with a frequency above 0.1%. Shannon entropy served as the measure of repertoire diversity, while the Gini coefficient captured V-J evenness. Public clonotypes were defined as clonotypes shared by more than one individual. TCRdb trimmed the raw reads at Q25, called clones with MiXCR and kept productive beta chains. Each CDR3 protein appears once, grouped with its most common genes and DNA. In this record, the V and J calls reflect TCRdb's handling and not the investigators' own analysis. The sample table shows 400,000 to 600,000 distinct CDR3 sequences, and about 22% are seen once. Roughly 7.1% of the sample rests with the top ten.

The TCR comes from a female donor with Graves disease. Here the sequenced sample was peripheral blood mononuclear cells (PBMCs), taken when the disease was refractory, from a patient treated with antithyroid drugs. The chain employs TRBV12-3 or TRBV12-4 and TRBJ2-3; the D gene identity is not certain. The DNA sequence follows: TGTGCCAGCAGTTTTAATCTAGTCGCAGATACGCAGTATTTT. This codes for CASSFNLVADTQYF.